The rows below give T cell receptor beta chains drawn from one sample of a study of Ad26.COV2.S vaccination and SARS-CoV-2 variants. TCRdb's table, derived via immunoSEQ multiplex PCR, lists solely in-frame clones and lacks some. The sample records about 410,000 clones, about 92% being singletons. The specimen was peripheral blood, collected in a trial of Ad26.COV2.S vaccine versus placebo. These receptors were collected from a person between 18 and 65 years old who received the Ad26.COV2.S COVID-19 vaccine or a placebo. CDR3s include the opening cysteine and the closing phenylalanine or tryptophan. The D gene is left open where the match is weak. Not every row has a clone size; where given, it reads once, few, many or a size class.

>15|NA|TRBV6-6|TRBJ1-5|TRBD1
CASSWGQGWEQPQHF
TGTGCCAGCAGTTGGGGACAGGGCTGGGAACAGCCCCAGCATTTT
>18|NA|TRBV5-5|TRBJ2-6|NA
CASSLFPGLESGANVLTF
TGTGCCAGCAGCTTGTTTCCGGGGCTTGAATCTGGGGCCAACGTCCTGACTTTC
>14|NA|TRBV29-1|TRBJ2-1|TRBD2
CSVKRSGRGNEQFF
TGCAGCGTTAAACGTAGCGGGAGGGGCAATGAGCAGTTCTTC
>12|few|TRBV28|TRBJ1-1|NA
CASSLMNTEAFF
TGTGCCAGCAGTTTAATGAACACTGAAGCTTTCTTT
>19|NA|TRBV11-2|TRBJ1-6|NA
CASSLEKEEGHYWNSPLHF
TGTGCCAGCAGCTTAGAGAAGGAGGAGGGGCACTATTGGAATTCACCCCTCCACTTT
>17|NA|TRBV5-1|TRBJ2-1|NA
CASSLIIGLNSYNEQFF
TGCGCCAGCAGCTTGATAATTGGATTAAACTCCTACAATGAGCAGTTCTTC
>13|NA|TRBV18|TRBJ1-2|NA
CASSLGPENGYTF
TGTGCCAGCTCTCTTGGACCGGAGAATGGCTACACCTTC
>15|NA|TRBV19|TRBJ2-1|TRBD1
CASSLGQAVYNEQFF
TGTGCCAGTAGTCTCGGACAGGCGGTCTACAATGAGCAGTTCTTC
>15|NA|TRBV4-3|TRBJ2-1|TRBD2
CASSPWRGAYNEQFF
TGCGCCAGCAGCCCCTGGCGGGGGGCTTATAATGAGCAGTTCTTC
>15|once|TRBV7-2|TRBJ2-4|NA
CASSLAGGAGNIQYF
TGTGCCAGCAGCTTAGCGGGGGGCGCGGGAAACATTCAGTACTTC
>17|NA|TRBV4-3|TRBJ2-5|TRBD2
CASSQVMASGFQETQYF
TGCGCCAGCAGCCAAGTGATGGCTAGCGGATTCCAAGAGACCCAGTACTTC
>17|NA|TRBV7-6|TRBJ2-3|NA
CASSLDSPAATTDTQYF
TGTGCCAGCAGCTTAGATTCCCCAGCAGCTACCACAGATACGCAGTATTTT
>14|NA|TRBV7-2|TRBJ1-2|TRBD1
CASSLEGQVPGYTF
TGTGCCAGCAGCTTAGAGGGACAGGTTCCGGGCTACACCTTC
>16|few|TRBV18|TRBJ2-7|TRBD1
CASSLRERDSRYEQYF
TGTGCCAGCTCACTAAGGGAACGGGACAGCAGATACGAGCAGTACTTC
>17|few|TRBV7-2|TRBJ2-7|TRBD2
CASSSQFLSGGANEQYF
TGTGCCAGCAGCTCCCAATTTTTAAGCGGGGGGGCTAACGAGCAGTACTTC
>15|NA|TRBV3-1/TRBV3-2|TRBJ2-1|TRBD1
CASHNRGQGYNEQFF
TGTGCCAGCCACAACCGGGGACAGGGCTACAATGAGCAGTTCTTC
>14|once|TRBV27|TRBJ2-7|NA
CASSLNRDTYEQYF
TGTGCCAGCAGTTTAAACAGGGATACCTACGAGCAGTACTTC
>14|once|TRBV18|TRBJ1-2|TRBD1
CASSQDRGPAGYTF
TGTGCCAGCTCACAGGACAGGGGGCCCGCCGGCTACACCTTC
>15|NA|TRBV7-2|TRBJ2-5|NA
CASSSISGTTETQYF
TGTGCCAGCAGCTCAATATCCGGGACGACGGAGACCCAGTACTTC
>15|few|TRBV19|TRBJ1-2|TRBD1
CASSIRDRGSDGYTF
TGTGCCAGTAGTATCCGGGACAGGGGGTCGGATGGCTACACCTTC
>15|NA|TRBV27|TRBJ2-7|NA
CASRGYDRYSYEQYF
TGTGCCAGCAGAGGGTACGACAGGTACTCCTACGAGCAGTACTTC
>16|few|TRBV5-4|TRBJ1-3|NA
CASSLGAGNSGNTIYF
TGTGCCAGCAGCTTGGGGGCAGGGAACTCTGGAAACACCATATATTTT
>14|NA|TRBV6-5|TRBJ2-5|NA
CASSYYTGRETQYF
TGTGCCAGCAGTTACTATACAGGGAGAGAGACCCAGTACTTC
>16|NA|TRBV5-8|TRBJ1-5|TRBD1
CASSPGTGTSNQPQHF
TGTGCCAGCAGCCCCGGGACAGGGACTAGCAATCAGCCCCAGCATTTT
>15|NA|TRBV7-2|TRBJ2-5|NA
CASSLAFTGPETQYF
TGTGCCAGCAGCTTAGCTTTTACAGGGCCGGAGACCCAGTACTTC
>11|NA|TRBV12-3/TRBV12-4|TRBJ2-7|NA
CASSGQFEQYF
TGTGCCAGCAGCGGACAGTTCGAGCAGTACTTC
>18|NA|TRBV25-1|TRBJ2-1|TRBD2
CASSELGKAGVSYNEQFF
TGTGCCAGCAGTGAATTGGGGAAAGCGGGGGTTTCCTACAATGAGCAGTTCTTC
>17|NA|TRBV7-9|TRBJ2-6|TRBD1
CASSPGTGGAGANVLTF
TGTGCCAGCAGCCCAGGGACAGGGGGCGCAGGGGCCAACGTCCTGACTTTC
>16|NA|TRBV2|TRBJ2-3|TRBD1
CASSTWTGPRADTQYF
TGTGCCAGCAGCACCTGGACAGGACCTAGGGCAGATACGCAGTATTTT
>15|NA|TRBV7-2|TRBJ2-2|NA
CASSLESQITGELFF
TGTGCCAGCAGCTTAGAATCACAGATCACCGGGGAGCTGTTTTTT
>13|NA|TRBV19|TRBJ2-7|NA
CASSPGLHYEQYF
TGTGCCAGTAGTCCCGGACTACACTACGAGCAGTACTTC